Below, 3 T cell receptor beta chains from the same sample are listed, as sequenced in a study of cytotoxic CD8 clonotypes in ibrutinib-treated CLL. The repertoire was sequenced with immunoSEQ multiplex PCR; TCRdb's copy has only in-frame clones and lacks some. The table lists fewer than 45,000 clones, 55% to 75% of them singletons. Sample: PBMCs, taken at disease progression, from a patient treated with ibrutinib. The receptor source for this set is a human donor with chronic lymphocytic leukemia.

V and J are TRBV27 and TRBJ1-1; no clear D. V was pared by 10 bases and J by 0 bases, with 3 bases between. From germline, CDR1 is MNHEY and CDR2 SMNVEV (reference sequence). The CDR3 sequence is 10 residues long. The CDR3 sequence: CATLNTEAFF. The CDR3 nucleotides read TGTGCCACATTGAACACTGAAGCTTTCTTT.

CDR3 amino acids: CASSEIGDANTGELFF. The CDR3 DNA sequence: TGTGCCAGCAGTGAGATAGGAGACGCAAACACCGGGGAGCTGTTTTTT. The V and J genes are TRBV2 and TRBJ2-2; D is undetermined. The germline gives CDR1 SNHLY, CDR2 FYNNEI. Trimming shortened V by 3 bases and J by 2 bases, and 13 bases separated the two germline ends. This CDR3 region has 16 residues.

CDR3 amino acids: CASSHSTSGAGELFF. The DNA for the CDR3 is TGTGCCAGCAGCCATTCCACTAGCGGGGCCGGGGAGCTGTTTTTT. The gene calls are TRBV14 and TRBJ2-2; TRBD2 aligns across 10 bases. Per the germline V gene, CDR1 is SGHDN and CDR2 is FVKESK. After removal of 3 bases from V and 6 bases from J, the junction contained 4 bases not matched to a gene. The CDR3 runs 15 residues. Filled out from reference TRBV14 and TRBJ2-2, the complete variable domain reads EAGVTQFPSHSVIEKGQTVTLRCDPISGHDNLYWYRRVMGKEIKFLLHFVKESKQDESGMPNNRFLAERTGGTYSTLKVQPAELEDSGVYFCASSHSTSGAGELFFGEGSRLTVL.